The 9 T cell receptor beta chains listed next were all sequenced from one sample in a study of blood T cell repertoires in COVID-19. Sequenced by immunoSEQ multiplex PCR; TCRdb stores in-frame clones only, minus some. The sample lists some 200,000 clones; about three quarters were seen once. The sample comprised peripheral blood. The receptors derive from a woman aged 70-85 years with acute or convalescent COVID-19.

The chain recombines TRBV25-1 with TRBJ2-1, with D possibly matching TRBD2 (6 bases). The CDR3 length is 15 residues. V was cut by 4 bases and J by 8 bases, with 18 bases left in between. CDR1 is MGHDK and CDR2 is SYGVNS in the germline V gene. CDR3 protein: CASSAPTSPVDEQFF. DNA for the CDR3: TGTGCCAGCAGTGCTCCGACTAGTCCGGTTGATGAGCAGTTCTTC.

V and J are TRBV4-1 and TRBJ2-1, with 14 bases that match TRBD2. Germline V gene data show CDR1 as MGHRA and CDR2 as YSYEKL. Unmatched junction bases numbered 12, after V lost 0 bases and J lost 5 bases. This CDR3 has 20 amino acids. This CDR3 is CASSQDRTGVTSGRDNEQFF. Written as DNA, the CDR3 is TGCGCCAGCAGCCAAGATCGCACAGGGGTGACTAGCGGGAGGGACAATGAGCAGTTCTTC.

The chain couples TRBV4-1 to TRBJ2-3; 9 bases match TRBD2. Germline V CDR1 and CDR2: MGHRA, YSYEKL. CDR3 length: 17 residues. V gave up 0 bases and J gave up 6 bases; unmatched junction bases: 10. The CDR3 bases are TGCGCCAGCAGCCAAGAAACGGGACTAGCTTTAGGGGATACGCAGTATTTT. This sequence encodes CASSQETGLALGDTQYF.

This sequence joins TRBV2 and TRBJ2-1; TRBD2 matches at 15 bases. The CDR3 is 15 amino acids. Germline trimming cut 5 bases from V and 10 bases from J; bases unmatched to any gene: 6. From germline, CDR1 is SNHLY and CDR2 FYNNEI. The CDR3 region has the DNA TGTGCCAGCAGTCCGGGACTAGCGGGAGGTAACGAGCAGTTCTTC. Protein: CASSPGLAGGNEQFF.

The V and J genes are TRBV27 and TRBJ1-2; 7 bases agree with TRBD1. The CDR3 totals 13 residues. CDR1 and CDR2 (germline): MNHEY, SMNVEV (reference sequence). The junction had 4 bases not matched to a gene; V was cut back by 6 bases and J by 3 bases. This CDR3 reads CASRVGQHYGYTF. The CDR3 region has the DNA TGTGCCAGCAGGGTGGGACAGCACTATGGCTACACCTTC.

This clone was detected only a few times. The CDR3 DNA reads TGTGCCAGCAGCTCGGGCCGACTAGTAGGGAACAATGAGCAGTTCTTC. Translation gives CASSSGRLVGNNEQFF. The chain couples TRBV7-7 to TRBJ2-1; D might be TRBD2 (6 bases). The CDR3 length is 16 residues. Germline V gives CDR1 SSHAT, CDR2 FNYEAQ (reference sequence). V dropped 4 bases and J dropped 5 bases, with 18 bases sitting between them. Supplemented by reference TRBV7-7 and TRBJ2-1, the full variable domain reads GAGVSQSPRYKVTKRGQDVTLRCDPISSHATLYWYQQALGQGPEFLTYFNYEAQPDKSGLPSDRFSAERPEGSISTLTIQRTEQRDSAMYRCASSSGRLVGNNEQFFGPGTRLTVL.

The chain combines TRBV30 with TRBJ1-1; a weak D match, TRBD1 (5 bases). The V end lost 3 bases, the J end lost 3 bases, and 14 bases lay between the germline ends. The CDR3 is 14 amino acids. In germline, CDR1 is GTSNPN, CDR2 SVGIG (reference sequence). The CDR3 protein is CAWRYDRLYTEAFF. The DNA of the CDR3 is TGTGCCTGGAGATACGACAGATTATACACTGAAGCTTTCTTT.

The chain recombines TRBV7-2 with TRBJ2-7; possibly TRBD2 for D (5 bases). CDR1 and CDR2 (germline): SGHTA, FQGNSA. The CDR3 is made up of 16 amino acids. The V end was cut by 2 bases, the J end by 0 bases, with 14 bases between. The CDR3 spells CASSLFGGRTSYEQYF. DNA of the CDR3: TGTGCCAGCAGCTTATTTGGAGGACGTACCTCCTACGAGCAGTACTTC.

The chain links TRBV25-1 to TRBJ2-7, with 7 bases matching TRBD1. This CDR3 region has 15 residues. The ends lost 6 bases at V and 2 bases at J; junction bases unmatched: 10. Germline loops: CDR1 MGHDK, CDR2 SYGVNS. CDR3 sequence reads: CASSPPTGFTYEQYF. The CDR3 coding sequence is TGTGCCAGCAGCCCCCCGACAGGGTTTACCTACGAGCAGTACTTC.